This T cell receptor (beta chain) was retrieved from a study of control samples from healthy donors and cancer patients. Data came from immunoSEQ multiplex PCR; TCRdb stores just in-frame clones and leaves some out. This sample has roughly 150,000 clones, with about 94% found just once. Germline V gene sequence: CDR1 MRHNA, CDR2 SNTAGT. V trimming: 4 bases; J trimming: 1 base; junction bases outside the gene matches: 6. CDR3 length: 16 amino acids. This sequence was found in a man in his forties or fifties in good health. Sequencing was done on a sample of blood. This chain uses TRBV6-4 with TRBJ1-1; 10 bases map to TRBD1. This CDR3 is CASSGQGARGNTEAFF. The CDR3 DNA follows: TGTGCCAGCAGTGGACAGGGGGCGCGAGGGAACACTGAAGCTTTCTTT.